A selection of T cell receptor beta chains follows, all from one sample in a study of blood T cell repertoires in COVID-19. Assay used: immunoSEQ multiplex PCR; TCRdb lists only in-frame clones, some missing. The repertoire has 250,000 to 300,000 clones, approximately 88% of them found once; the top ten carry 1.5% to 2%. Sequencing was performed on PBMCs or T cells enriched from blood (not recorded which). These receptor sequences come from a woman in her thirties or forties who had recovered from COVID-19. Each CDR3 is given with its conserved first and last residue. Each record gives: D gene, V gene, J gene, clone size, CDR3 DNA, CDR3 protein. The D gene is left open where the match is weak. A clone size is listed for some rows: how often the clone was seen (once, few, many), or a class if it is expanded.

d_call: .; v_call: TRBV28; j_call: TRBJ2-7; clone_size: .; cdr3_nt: TGTGCCAGCAGGAGCCACGGTCGTAAACCCTCCTACGAGCAGTACTTC; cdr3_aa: CASRSHGRKPSYEQYF
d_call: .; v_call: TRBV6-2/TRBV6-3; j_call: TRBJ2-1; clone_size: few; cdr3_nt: TGTGCCAGCAGTTACTCCCACGGGGGTAGCTCCTACAATGAGCAGTTCTTC; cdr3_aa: CASSYSHGGSSYNEQFF
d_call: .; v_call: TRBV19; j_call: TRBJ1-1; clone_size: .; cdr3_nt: TGTGCCAGTAGTGGGACACCCTGGGGCACTGAAGCTTTCTTT; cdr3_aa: CASSGTPWGTEAFF
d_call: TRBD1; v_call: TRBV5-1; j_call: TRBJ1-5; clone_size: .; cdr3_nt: TGCGCCAGCAGCTTGACCTGGACAGGGGGCAACAATCAGCCCCAGCATTTT; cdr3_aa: CASSLTWTGGNNQPQHF
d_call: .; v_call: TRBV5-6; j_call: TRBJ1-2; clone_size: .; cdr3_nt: TGTGCCAGCAGCTCGAGTGGCGGTAACTATGGCTACACCTTC; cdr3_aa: CASSSSGGNYGYTF
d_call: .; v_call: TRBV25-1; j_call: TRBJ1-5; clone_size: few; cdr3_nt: TGTGCCAGCAGTCAGGGCGGTAGCAATCAGCCCCAGCATTTT; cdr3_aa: CASSQGGSNQPQHF
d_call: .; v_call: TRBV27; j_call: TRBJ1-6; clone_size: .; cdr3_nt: TGTGCCAGCAGTTTCTCCGCCAGGGGCAGCTCCTATAATTCACCCCTCCACTTT; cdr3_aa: CASSFSARGSSYNSPLHF
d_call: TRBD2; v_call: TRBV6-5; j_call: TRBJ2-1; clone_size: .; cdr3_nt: TGTGCCAGCAGTTACGGCGGGAGGAGGATGGATGAGCAGTTCTTC; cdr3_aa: CASSYGGRRMDEQFF
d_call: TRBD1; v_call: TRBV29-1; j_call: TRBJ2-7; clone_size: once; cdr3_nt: TGCAGCGTTGTAACAGGGGGTACCTACGAGCAGTACTTC; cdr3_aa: CSVVTGGTYEQYF
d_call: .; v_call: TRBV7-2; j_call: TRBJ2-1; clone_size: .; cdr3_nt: TGTGCCAGCAGCTTAGGCGGTAAATACAATGAGCAGTTCTTC; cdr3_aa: CASSLGGKYNEQFF
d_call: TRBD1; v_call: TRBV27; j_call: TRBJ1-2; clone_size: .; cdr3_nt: TGTGCCAGCAGTCCCCGGACAGGGTCGACCTATGGCTACACCTTC; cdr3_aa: CASSPRTGSTYGYTF